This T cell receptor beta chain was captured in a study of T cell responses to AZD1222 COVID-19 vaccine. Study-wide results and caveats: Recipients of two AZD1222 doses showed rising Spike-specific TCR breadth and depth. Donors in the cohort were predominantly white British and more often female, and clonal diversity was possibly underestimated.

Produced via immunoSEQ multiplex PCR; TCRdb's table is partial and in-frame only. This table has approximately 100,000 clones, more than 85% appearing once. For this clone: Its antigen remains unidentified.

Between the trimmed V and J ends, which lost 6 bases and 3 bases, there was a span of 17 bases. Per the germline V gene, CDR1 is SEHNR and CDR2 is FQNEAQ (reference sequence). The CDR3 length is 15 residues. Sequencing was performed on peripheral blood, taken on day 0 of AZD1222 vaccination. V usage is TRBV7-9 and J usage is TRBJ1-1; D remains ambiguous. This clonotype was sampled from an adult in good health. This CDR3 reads CASSRHPVEDTEAFF. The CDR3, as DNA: TGTGCCAGCAGTAGACATCCAGTCGAGGACACTGAAGCTTTCTTT.